These T cell receptor beta chains were read from a single sample in a study of cytomegalovirus exposure and HLA in healthy donors. The data were produced by immunoSEQ multiplex PCR, yet TCRdb's version contains in-frame clones alone and is incomplete. The table includes roughly 190,000 clones, more than 70% detected once. What was sequenced was PBMCs. The source is a woman between 18 and 30 years old in good health and CMV-seronegative. The CDR3 runs from the conserved cysteine through the conserved F or W. D genes are given only for firm matches. Clone size, where shown, is once, few, many, or a class for clones that have expanded.

size	V	D	J	CDR3	DNA
-	TRBV21-1	-	TRBJ2-5	CASSKILSGGPAQYF	TGTGCCAGCAGCAAAATCCTTTCCGGAGGACCCGCCCAGTACTTC
-	TRBV6-6	-	TRBJ1-4	CASRAERSRTNEKLFF	TGTGCCAGCAGAGCAGAGCGGAGCCGAACTAATGAAAAACTGTTTTTT
-	TRBV15	TRBD2	TRBJ2-3	CATSSELAGGQTDTQYF	TGTGCCACCAGCAGCGAACTAGCGGGGGGGCAGACAGATACGCAGTATTTT
once	TRBV27	TRBD2	TRBJ2-1	CASSFFTSGGANRNEQFF	TGTGCCAGCAGTTTCTTCACTAGCGGGGGGGCTAATAGGAATGAGCAGTTCTTC
-	TRBV7-9	TRBD1	TRBJ1-2	CASSPRGQTNYGYTF	TGTGCCAGCAGCCCGCGGGGACAGACTAACTATGGCTACACCTTC
-	TRBV10-3	-	TRBJ1-4	CAISGAGEKLFF	TGTGCCATCAGTGGGGCGGGAGAAAAACTGTTTTTT
-	TRBV11-3	TRBD2	TRBJ2-3	CASSNRRGADTQYF	TGTGCCAGCAGCAACAGGCGGGGGGCAGATACGCAGTATTTT
-	TRBV15	TRBD2	TRBJ2-3	CATRAGTSVPSTDTQYF	TGTGCCACCCGGGCGGGGACTAGCGTACCTAGCACAGATACGCAGTATTTT
-	TRBV6-5	-	TRBJ2-1	CASSAGLTGDEQFF	TGTGCCAGCAGTGCGGGACTGACGGGGGATGAGCAGTTCTTC
once	TRBV27	TRBD1	TRBJ1-2	CASSSPGQRLYGYTF	TGTGCCAGCAGTTCCCCGGGACAGCGACTCTATGGCTACACCTTC
-	TRBV11-3	-	TRBJ1-1	CASSLQVNTEAFF	TGTGCCAGCAGCTTGCAGGTGAACACTGAAGCTTTCTTT
-	TRBV5-1	-	TRBJ2-1	CASTLEERWHEQFF	TGCGCCAGCACGTTGGAAGAGAGGTGGCATGAGCAGTTCTTC
-	TRBV2	-	TRBJ1-2	CASSEGILDSSMGYTF	TGTGCCAGCAGTGAGGGGATTCTTGACAGCAGCATGGGCTACACCTTC
-	TRBV7-2	TRBD2	TRBJ2-2	CASSPGLAGIGGELFF	TGTGCCAGCAGCCCAGGACTAGCGGGAATTGGCGGGGAGCTGTTTTTT
-	TRBV9	TRBD2	TRBJ2-1	CASSETRGRANEQFF	TGTGCCAGCAGCGAGACGCGAGGGAGGGCTAATGAGCAGTTCTTC
-	TRBV5-1	-	TRBJ2-5	CASSLNNPSETQYF	TGCGCCAGCAGCTTGAATAATCCCTCAGAGACCCAGTACTTC
-	TRBV10-2	TRBD2	TRBJ2-7	CASMTGLQESYEQYF	TGCGCCAGCATGACGGGACTACAGGAATCCTACGAGCAGTACTTC
-	TRBV19	TRBD1	TRBJ1-1	CASSIVLTGSGTEAFF	TGTGCCAGTAGTATAGTTCTGACAGGGTCTGGCACTGAAGCTTTCTTT
-	TRBV7-2	TRBD1	TRBJ2-7	CASSYGPGQKGYEQYF	TGTGCCAGCAGCTACGGACCGGGACAGAAGGGGTACGAGCAGTACTTC
-	TRBV7-3	-	TRBJ2-2	CASSLLHVGTNTGELFF	TGTGCCAGCAGCTTATTACACGTGGGGACAAACACCGGGGAGCTGTTTTTT
-	TRBV21-1	-	TRBJ2-1	CATPPHGGKYNEQFF	TGTGCCACCCCACCCCATGGGGGGAAATACAATGAGCAGTTCTTC
-	TRBV6-4	TRBD1	TRBJ1-2	CASRPGTATNYGYTF	TGTGCCAGCAGACCAGGGACAGCAACTAACTATGGCTACACCTTC
medium-sized	TRBV9	-	TRBJ1-1	CASSARTGEAFF	TGTGCCAGCAGCGCCCGTACAGGCGAAGCTTTCTTT
-	TRBV5-6	TRBD1	TRBJ2-7	CASSLGDRDHEQYF	TGTGCCAGCAGCTTGGGGGACAGGGACCACGAGCAGTACTTC
-	TRBV5-8	TRBD1	TRBJ1-6	CASSRGQANSPLHF	TGTGCCAGCAGCCGCGGACAGGCGAATTCACCCCTCCACTTT
-	TRBV29-1	-	TRBJ2-6	CSAMGQLSGANVLTF	TGCAGCGCCATGGGGCAGCTCTCTGGGGCCAACGTCCTGACTTTC
-	TRBV5-1	TRBD1	TRBJ2-3	CASSGATGLGDTQYF	TGCGCCAGCAGCGGGGCGACAGGGTTGGGGGATACGCAGTATTTT
-	TRBV2	-	TRBJ2-7	CASRETGVNYEQYF	TGTGCCAGCAGAGAGACAGGCGTAAACTACGAGCAGTACTTC
-	TRBV5-1	TRBD2	TRBJ2-1	CASRSPGLAGVEQFF	TGCGCCAGCAGGTCACCGGGACTAGCGGGAGTAGAGCAGTTCTTC
once	TRBV5-1	-	TRBJ2-5	CASSPPGSLQETQYF	TGCGCCAGCAGCCCCCCGGGTAGCCTCCAAGAGACCCAGTACTTC
few	TRBV4-2	-	TRBJ1-2	CASSQEQGGYTF	TGTGCCAGCAGCCAAGAACAGGGCGGCTACACCTTC
-	TRBV5-6	TRBD2	TRBJ2-7	CASSLDFTSASYEQYF	TGTGCCAGCAGCTTGGATTTCACTAGCGCCTCCTACGAGCAGTACTTC
-	TRBV29-1	-	TRBJ2-1	CSVAGGRSNNEQFF	TGCAGCGTTGCCGGGGGAAGGTCTAACAATGAGCAGTTCTTC
-	TRBV2	-	TRBJ1-1	CASSEMAGRTEAFF	TGTGCCAGCAGTGAAATGGCAGGTAGAACTGAAGCTTTCTTT
-	TRBV19	-	TRBJ2-7	CASSIDLRANTYEQYF	TGTGCCAGTAGTATAGATCTTAGAGCCAATACCTACGAGCAGTACTTC
-	TRBV27	TRBD1	TRBJ2-7	CASSLSQGGPYEQYF	TGTGCCAGCAGCCTTTCACAGGGGGGTCCCTACGAGCAGTACTTC
-	TRBV7-6	TRBD2	TRBJ2-1	CASSSGTSGRRNEQFF	TGTGCCAGCAGCTCCGGGACTAGCGGGAGGCGGAATGAGCAGTTCTTC
-	TRBV5-1	TRBD2	TRBJ2-3	CASSLGRAGEGRDTQYF	TGCGCCAGCAGCTTGGGCAGGGCGGGAGAAGGGAGAGATACGCAGTATTTT
-	TRBV5-5	-	TRBJ1-4	CASSLGRSEKLFF	TGTGCCAGCAGCTTGGGGAGGTCTGAAAAACTGTTTTTT
-	TRBV15	TRBD1	TRBJ1-5	CATTGDRGGGQPQHF	TGTGCCACCACCGGGGACAGGGGAGGTGGTCAGCCCCAGCATTTT
-	TRBV5-4	TRBD2	TRBJ2-1	CASSQNSGGYNEQFF	TGTGCCAGCAGCCAAAATAGCGGGGGATACAATGAGCAGTTCTTC
-	TRBV27	-	TRBJ2-1	CASSLSRKTVYEQFF	TGTGCCAGCAGTTTATCGAGAAAAACTGTGTATGAGCAGTTCTTC
-	TRBV5-4	-	TRBJ1-6	CASSLVGGFPSPLHF	TGTGCCAGCAGCTTGGTTGGGGGCTTTCCTTCACCCCTCCACTTT
-	TRBV1	-	TRBJ1-4	CTSSQEEASQGVTNEKLFF	TGCACCAGCAGCCAAGAAGAGGCATCCCAGGGCGTAACTAATGAAAAACTGTTTTTT
-	TRBV30	TRBD2	TRBJ2-7	CAWSVRLAGNEQYF	TGTGCCTGGAGTGTACGGTTAGCGGGGAACGAGCAGTACTTC
few	TRBV6-1	TRBD1	TRBJ1-4	CASSEDRVREKLFF	TGTGCCAGCAGTGAGGACAGGGTACGAGAAAAACTGTTTTTT
-	TRBV18	-	TRBJ2-5	CASSPPLETQYF	TGTGCCAGCTCACCACCTCTAGAGACCCAGTACTTC
-	TRBV29-1	-	TRBJ1-2	CSVGTIQGDYGYTF	TGCAGCGTGGGGACAATACAGGGAGACTATGGCTACACCTTC
few	TRBV10-2	TRBD1	TRBJ2-7	CASSATGLSYEQYF	TGCGCCAGCAGTGCGACAGGGTTATCCTACGAGCAGTACTTC
-	TRBV11-2	-	TRBJ2-1	CASSPRPDSSYNEQFF	TGTGCCAGCAGCCCTAGGCCGGACTCCTCCTACAATGAGCAGTTCTTC
-	TRBV9	TRBD2	TRBJ2-7	CASSDGLNSGSVYEQYF	TGTGCCAGCAGCGATGGACTAAATAGCGGGAGCGTCTACGAGCAGTACTTC
-	TRBV2	-	TRBJ2-2	CASRPQGLDTGELFF	TGTGCCAGCAGGCCACAGGGATTGGACACCGGGGAGCTGTTTTTT
few	TRBV6-1	-	TRBJ1-1	CAVSAAGNTEAFF	TGTGCCGTTTCCGCGGCCGGAAACACTGAAGCTTTCTTT
-	TRBV27	TRBD1	TRBJ1-5	CASSSWGTGSNQPQHF	TGTGCCAGCAGTTCATGGGGGACAGGGAGCAATCAGCCCCAGCATTTT